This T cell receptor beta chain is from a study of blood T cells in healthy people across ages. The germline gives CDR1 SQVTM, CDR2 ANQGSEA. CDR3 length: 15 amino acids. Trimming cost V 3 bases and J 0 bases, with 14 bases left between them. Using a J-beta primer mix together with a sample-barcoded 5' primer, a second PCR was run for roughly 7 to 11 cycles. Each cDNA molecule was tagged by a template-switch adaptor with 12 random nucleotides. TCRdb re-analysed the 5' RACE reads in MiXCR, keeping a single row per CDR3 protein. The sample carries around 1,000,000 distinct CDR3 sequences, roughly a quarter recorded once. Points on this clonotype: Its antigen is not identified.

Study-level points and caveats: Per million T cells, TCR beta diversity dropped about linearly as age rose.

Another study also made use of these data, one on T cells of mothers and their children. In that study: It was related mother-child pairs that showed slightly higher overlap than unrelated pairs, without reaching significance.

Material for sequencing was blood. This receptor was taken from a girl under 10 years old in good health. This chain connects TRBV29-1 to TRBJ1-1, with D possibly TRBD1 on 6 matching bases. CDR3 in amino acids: CSVERGGKLNTEAFF. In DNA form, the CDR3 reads TGCAGCGTTGAGAGGGGGGGCAAATTGAACACTGAAGCTTTCTTT.